This TCR beta chain was documented in a study of cytomegalovirus exposure and HLA in healthy donors. Study overall: T cells numbering around 190 million yielded around 120 million unique TCR beta sequences in an earlier analysis.

The primer mix had 60 Vbeta and 13 Jbeta primers. Clones were read by immunoSEQ multiplex PCR, and TCRdb kept only the in-frame ones, dropping some. The sample has 100,000 to 150,000 clones, 75% seen once; the top ten hold roughly 3.5%. The CDR3 has 14 amino acids. Germline V lookup: CDR1 SGHRS, CDR2 YFSETQ. V was pared by 4 bases and J by 0 bases, with 11 bases between. Sequencing was done on a sample of PBMCs. The chain links TRBV5-1 to TRBJ2-7; possibly TRBD1 for D (5 bases). The TCR was taken from a woman in her forties or fifties in good health and CMV-seronegative. In nucleotides, the CDR3 is TGCGCCAGCAGCCTTGACAGCCGCTCCTACGAGCAGTACTTC. It yields the protein CASSLDSRSYEQYF.